These T cell receptor beta chains were read from a single sample in a study of shared clonotypes between healthy human individuals. Measured with immunoSEQ multiplex PCR; TCRdb has only the in-frame clones, and not every one. The profile shows about 2 million clones, approximately 94% of them singletons. Sequencing was done on a sample of naive CD8+ T cells sorted from blood. The receptor set was obtained from a man between 18 and 29 years old in good health. CDR3s include the opening cysteine and the closing phenylalanine or tryptophan. Each record gives: V gene, clone size, J gene, CDR3 protein. Size is omitted from some rows. Given values are once, few, many or a class for expanded clones.

>TRBV10-1|-|TRBJ2-3
CASSESNSYTDTQYF
>TRBV10-3|-|TRBJ2-3
CAIMPGSTDTQYF
>TRBV2|-|TRBJ2-1
CASSPRVLYDEQFF
>TRBV9|-|TRBJ2-3
CASSVGSDTQYF
>TRBV28|-|TRBJ2-1
CASSFRGTYNEQFF
>TRBV4-3|-|TRBJ2-1
CASSQDGLASNEQFF
>TRBV28|-|TRBJ2-3
CASSSPGTSVTDTQYF
>TRBV27|-|TRBJ2-3
CASSLLGDTQYF
>TRBV27|-|TRBJ2-7
CASSSRQALSYEQYF
>TRBV9|-|TRBJ2-7
CASSPVGHGYEQYF
>TRBV28|-|TRBJ1-1
CASSLGGLAFF
>TRBV28|-|TRBJ2-7
CASRPSGGPYEQYF
>TRBV2|-|TRBJ1-1
CASRKSSLTNTEAFF
>TRBV9|-|TRBJ2-1
CASSTGTALYNEQFF
>TRBV28|-|TRBJ2-1
CASSYPLLRAKERHEQFF
>TRBV6-6|-|TRBJ1-1
CASTYSGEGTEAFF
>TRBV11-1|-|TRBJ2-2
CASVSGTSPGELFF
>TRBV2|-|TRBJ1-1
CASRWISTEAFF
>TRBV27|-|TRBJ1-6
CASSRGAYSALHF
>TRBV9|-|TRBJ1-5
CASSVEDSNQPQHF
>TRBV5-1|-|TRBJ2-1
CASSLVSEDEQFF
>TRBV27|-|TRBJ2-2
CASSLRRWAGELFF
>TRBV12-5|-|TRBJ2-3
CASGRDMGTDTQYF
>TRBV27|once|TRBJ2-7
CASRVDRGVFYEQYF
>TRBV7-9|-|TRBJ2-1
CASSFLAGENNEQFF
>TRBV6-5|once|TRBJ2-7
CASSYSGTGSKEQYF
>TRBV5-1|once|TRBJ2-2
CASSWDSPNTGELFF
>TRBV10-3|-|TRBJ2-7
CAISESGQTYEQYF
>TRBV6-1|-|TRBJ2-1
CASRLGPDLYNEQFF
>TRBV5-6|few|TRBJ2-5
CASSETNQETQYF
>TRBV7-9|-|TRBJ2-5
CASSPPAGVPETQYF
>TRBV27|-|TRBJ2-1
CASSLSAKYNEQFF
>TRBV13|once|TRBJ2-7
CASSLGSDHEQYF
>TRBV13|-|TRBJ2-7
CASSQISGGPIEQYF
>TRBV7-9|-|TRBJ2-5
CASSLISQETQYF
>TRBV10-2|-|TRBJ2-7
CASSDYYEQYF
>TRBV10-3|-|TRBJ2-2
CAISEGDIELFF
>TRBV7-9|-|TRBJ2-1
CALGAGGEKSYNEQFF
>TRBV18|-|TRBJ1-1
CASSPSTDTEAFF
>TRBV15|-|TRBJ1-4
CATSGEGAREKLFF
>TRBV7-9|-|TRBJ1-5
CASSWGDQPQHF
>TRBV27|-|TRBJ1-1
CASSLTGLGTEAFF
>TRBV9|-|TRBJ2-7
CASSVGLAGPLYEQYF
>TRBV9|once|TRBJ1-2
CASSLGQDYGYTF
>TRBV28|-|TRBJ2-1
CASSPRGAKSSYNEQFF
>TRBV28|-|TRBJ1-5
CASSLGGEQPQHF
>TRBV6-6|once|TRBJ2-1
CASSLSNEQFF